This passage covers 23 T cell receptor beta chains from one sample sequenced in a study of blood T cell repertoires in COVID-19. Clones were sequenced by immunoSEQ multiplex PCR, and TCRdb holds only the in-frame ones, with some missing. The data show roughly 150,000 clones, approximately 86% seen once. Sequenced: PBMCs or T cells enriched from blood (not recorded which). The receptor source for this set is a woman in her 40s who had been exposed to COVID-19.

The chain joins TRBV29-1 to TRBJ1-5; TRBD1 is a possible D gene (5 bases). The germline V and J ends were trimmed by 4 bases and 7 bases, with 17 bases remaining between them. Germline V gives CDR1 SQVTM, CDR2 ANQGSEA. The CDR3 is made up of 14 amino acids. CDR3: CSVAESATGQPQHF. CDR3 in DNA: TGCAGCGTTGCGGAGTCAGCTACAGGACAGCCCCAGCATTTT.

The genes are TRBV6-1 and TRBJ1-6; 8 bases are shared with TRBD1. The trim removed 3 bases at V and 6 bases at J, leaving 10 bases unmatched. Germline assignment: CDR1 MNHNS and CDR2 SASEGT. The CDR3 contains 17 residues. The CDR3 bases are TGTGCCAGCAGTGAGCTAGGCACAGGGGGAAGTAATTCACCCCTCCACTTT. It encodes CASSELGTGGSNSPLHF.

The chain uses TRBV10-1 and TRBJ2-1; maybe TRBD1 (6 bases). V was pared by 5 bases and J by 5 bases, with 22 bases between. The CDR3 consists of 17 residues. Per germline, CDR1 WNHNN and CDR2 SYGVQD (reference sequence). CDR3 in amino acids: CASSSDSHQRSNNEQFF. Written as DNA, the CDR3 is TGCGCCAGCAGTTCGGACAGTCATCAAAGATCTAACAATGAGCAGTTCTTC.

V and J are TRBV6-5 and TRBJ1-3; D gene ambiguous. There are 13 residues in the CDR3. Germline V gene data show CDR1 as MNHEY and CDR2 as SVGAGI. Trimming cost V 0 bases and J 3 bases, with 3 bases left between them. The CDR3 sequence: CASSYSSGNTIYF. Written as DNA, the CDR3 is TGTGCCAGCAGTTACTCGAGTGGAAACACCATATATTTT.

The chain recombines TRBV3-1 (or the pseudogene TRBV3-2) with TRBJ1-5, with unresolved D. The V and J ends lost 3 bases and 0 bases respectively, with 6 bases between them. Per germline, CDR1 LGHDT and CDR2 YNNKEL (reference sequence). CDR3 length: 14 residues. In DNA form, the CDR3 reads TGTGCCAGCAGCCACGGGAATAGCAATCAGCCCCAGCATTTT. It is translated as CASSHGNSNQPQHF.

The V gene is TRBV19, the J gene TRBJ2-1; 10 nucleotides agree with TRBD1. Germline assignment: CDR1 LNHDA and CDR2 SQIVND (reference sequence). The trim removed 5 bases at V and 4 bases at J, leaving 8 bases unmatched. This CDR3 comprises 16 residues. CDR3 region: CASSVYSGQGYNEQFF. The CDR3 DNA is TGTGCCAGTAGTGTATATTCGGGACAGGGGTACAATGAGCAGTTCTTC. The complete variable domain, with remaining parts taken from reference TRBV19 and TRBJ2-1, reads DGGITQSPKYLFRKEGQNVTLSCEQNLNHDAMYWYRQDPGQGLRLIYYSQIVNDFQKGDIAEGYSVSREKKESFPLTVTSAQKNPTAFYLCASSVYSGQGYNEQFFGPGTRLTVL.

The rearrangement links TRBV27 to TRBJ2-1; D not resolved. The V end was cut by 6 bases, the J end by 0 bases, with 12 bases between. The CDR3 totals 15 residues. Germline values: CDR1 MNHEY, CDR2 SMNVEV (reference sequence). The chain's CDR3 is CASRPLTTSYNEQFF. Written as DNA, the CDR3 is TGTGCCAGCAGACCCCTGACAACCTCCTACAATGAGCAGTTCTTC.

The chain uses TRBV25-1 and TRBJ1-1; perhaps TRBD1 as D (6 bases). The germline gives CDR1 MGHDK, CDR2 SYGVNS. V was cut by 0 bases and J by 0 bases, with 8 bases left in between. The CDR3 is 15 amino acids. CDR3 DNA: TGTGCCAGCAGTGAATATGGACAGATGAACACTGAAGCTTTCTTT. Amino acid sequence: CASSEYGQMNTEAFF.

The CDR3 sequence is CASSQGLWTDTQYF. DNA for the CDR3: TGTGCCAGCAGCCAAGGACTGTGGACAGATACGCAGTATTTT. The chain carries TRBV4-2 and TRBJ2-3, with D unclear. The CDR3 loop spans 14 amino acids. V lost 1 base and J 3 bases, leaving 8 bases between the germline ends. CDR1 and CDR2 (germline): LGHNA, YNFKEQ.

This chain connects TRBV6-5 to TRBJ1-4; maybe TRBD1 (5 bases). CDR1 and CDR2 (germline): MNHEY, SVGAGI. Trimming stripped 6 bases from V and 3 bases from J, with 8 bases between. The CDR3 covers 13 residues. In nucleotides, the CDR3 is TGTGCCAGCAGACGGGGGGCTAATGAAAAACTGTTTTTT. Residues: CASRRGANEKLFF.

This clone occurred once. This chain links TRBV11-2 with TRBJ1-6; TRBD1 aligns across 8 bases. The CDR3 is made up of 15 amino acids. In germline, CDR1 is SGHAT, CDR2 FQNNGV. V lost 1 base to trimming and J lost 9 bases; unmatched junction nucleotides: 5. The CDR3: CASSLVRTGSSPLHF. For the CDR3, the DNA is TGTGCCAGCAGCTTAGTACGGACAGGGTCTTCACCCCTCCACTTT.

V and J are TRBV19 and TRBJ2-6; no firm D call. The germline V and J ends were trimmed by 3 bases and 3 bases, with 6 bases remaining between them. The CDR3 has 14 residues. Per germline, CDR1 LNHDA and CDR2 SQIVND (reference sequence). The CDR3 here is CASSIRFGANVLTF. Here the CDR3 DNA reads TGTGCCAGTAGTATCAGGTTTGGGGCCAACGTCCTGACTTTC.

This chain uses TRBV7-2 with TRBJ2-1; D unresolved. This CDR3 spans 14 amino acids. Trimming removed 1 base from V and 2 bases from J, with 6 bases in between. Germline V gene lookup returns CDR1 SGHTA and CDR2 FQGNSA. The CDR3 DNA sequence: TGTGCCAGCAGCTTAGGAGGCCCCTACAATGAGCAGTTCTTC. It translates to CASSLGGPYNEQFF. The full variable domain, its missing parts supplied by reference TRBV7-2 and TRBJ2-1, is GAGVSQSPSNKVTEKGKDVELRCDPISGHTALYWYRQSLGQGLEFLIYFQGNSAPDKSGLPSDRFSAERTGGSVSTLTIQRTQQEDSAVYLCASSLGGPYNEQFFGPGTRLTVL.

The V call is TRBV5-1, the J call TRBJ1-2, with 9 bases identical to TRBD1. The CDR3 spans 14 residues. J was trimmed by 7 bases and V by 0 bases; bases with no gene match: 4. CDR1 and CDR2 (germline): SGHRS, YFSETQ. The CDR3 region is CASSLGQDRGGYTF. In nucleotides, the CDR3 is TGCGCCAGCAGCTTGGGGCAGGACAGGGGTGGCTACACCTTC.

V is TRBV5-5 and J is TRBJ2-7; 8 bases match TRBD1. The CDR3 length is 14 residues. V shed 7 bases and J 6 bases; nucleotides not matched to a gene: 12. CDR1 SGHKS and CDR2 YYEKEE come from the germline V gene (reference sequence). CDR3 in DNA: TGTGCCAGCCGCCCATGGACAGGGCAAATCGAGCAGTACTTC. Its translation: CASRPWTGQIEQYF.

The V and J genes are TRBV11-2 and TRBJ1-2, with 9 bases that match TRBD1. The CDR3 is made up of 14 amino acids. The J segment lost 7 bases and the V segment lost 3 bases, leaving 6 bases of the junction unmatched. Germline V gene data show CDR1 as SGHAT and CDR2 as FQNNGV. The CDR3 spells CASSLGQGMGGYTF. As DNA, the CDR3 is TGTGCCAGCAGCTTGGGACAGGGTATGGGTGGCTACACCTTC.

This chain links TRBV5-1 with TRBJ1-3, with D tentatively TRBD1 (6 bases). Germline CDR1 reads SGHRS; CDR2 reads YFSETQ. The CDR3 is 16 residues long. V was pared by 0 bases and J by 2 bases, with 12 bases between. The CDR3 nucleotides are TGCGCCAGCAGCTTGGAAAGGGGGGGCACTGGAAACACCATATATTTT. Protein: CASSLERGGTGNTIYF.

This chain links TRBV7-8 with TRBJ2-7, with 8 bases matching TRBD1. The CDR3 runs to 14 residues. The V gene's germline CDR1 is SGHVS and CDR2 FQNEAQ. V was pared by 1 base and J by 6 bases, with 5 bases of the junction left unmatched. The CDR3 region is CASSLGTGPLEQYF. The DNA for the CDR3 is TGTGCCAGCAGCTTAGGGACAGGGCCTCTCGAGCAGTACTTC.

CDR3 region: CSVGGGGGYEQYF. In nucleotides, the CDR3 is TGCAGCGTTGGTGGGGGAGGGGGCTACGAGCAGTACTTC. The gene calls are TRBV29-1 and TRBJ2-7; D possibly corresponds to TRBD2 (7 bases). V lost 4 bases and J 3 bases, leaving 13 bases between the germline ends. The CDR3 consists of 13 residues. CDR1 SQVTM and CDR2 ANQGSEA come from the germline V gene.

This chain connects TRBV27 to TRBJ2-7; 9 bases fit TRBD1. Germline values: CDR1 MNHEY, CDR2 SMNVEV (reference sequence). This CDR3 region has 14 residues. Unmatched junction bases numbered 4, after V lost 5 bases and J lost 2 bases. CDR3 loop: CASSGTGSTYEQYF. The CDR3 nucleotides read TGTGCCAGCAGTGGGACAGGGTCGACCTACGAGCAGTACTTC.

Only a few counts were recorded for this clone. This chain uses TRBV7-2 with TRBJ2-7; 9 nucleotides agree with TRBD1. This CDR3 has 15 amino acids. Germline values: CDR1 SGHTA, CDR2 FQGNSA. V was pared by 2 bases and J by 2 bases, with 4 bases of the junction left unmatched. The CDR3 DNA reads as TGTGCCAGCAGCTTAAGAGGGACAGGGACCTACGAGCAGTACTTC. It translates to CASSLRGTGTYEQYF.

The chain combines TRBV28 with TRBJ2-5; weak D call: TRBD1 (6 bases). V lost 8 bases to trimming and J lost 5 bases, with 27 bases between them. CDR1 MDHEN and CDR2 SYDVKM come from the germline V gene. The CDR3 has 17 residues. The CDR3 nucleotides are TGTGCCAGCTTGCAAACCTCTCGGGGCAGGGGATCGGAGACCCAGTACTTC. This codes for CASLQTSRGRGSETQYF.

This rearrangement joins TRBV4-1 to TRBJ2-7; no firm D call. V was trimmed by 0 bases and J by 7 bases, leaving 10 bases between them. The length of the CDR3 is 13 residues. Looked up from germline, CDR1 is MGHRA and CDR2 is YSYEKL. CDR3 nucleotide sequence: TGCGCCAGCAGCCAAGAACGAGGCTGGGAGCAGTACTTC. Its protein product is CASSQERGWEQYF.